A selection of T cell receptor beta chains follows, all from one sample in a study of blood T cell repertoires in COVID-19. Sequenced by immunoSEQ multiplex PCR; TCRdb stores in-frame clones only, minus some. The sample records a few hundred thousand clones, around 90% being singletons. The sequenced sample was PBMCs or T cells enriched from blood (not recorded which). Receptors originate from a woman aged 30 to 39 who had recovered from COVID-19. Each CDR3 is given with its conserved first and last residue. D genes are given only for firm matches. Size is stated for part of the rows, as once, few or many counts, or as a class when the clone is expanded.

len: 11
v_gene: TRBV20-1
j_gene: TRBJ1-6
abundance: -
d_gene: -
CDR3nt: TGCAGTGCCCCAACAGGGAGTAGCCTCCACTTT
CDR3aa: CSAPTGSSLHF

len: 18
v_gene: TRBV5-1
j_gene: TRBJ2-1
abundance: -
d_gene: -
CDR3nt: TGCGCCAGCAGCTTACGGGAGTTAGACCAGAGCTCCTACAATGAGCAGTTCTTC
CDR3aa: CASSLRELDQSSYNEQFF

len: 12
v_gene: TRBV27
j_gene: TRBJ2-1
abundance: -
d_gene: TRBD1
CDR3nt: TGTGCCAGCAGTTTAAGGGGGCGCGAGGAGTTCTTC
CDR3aa: CASSLRGREEFF

len: 15
v_gene: TRBV27
j_gene: TRBJ1-2
abundance: -
d_gene: TRBD1
CDR3nt: TGTGCCAGCAGTTTATCCCCGCGGACAGGGGTTGGCTACACCTTC
CDR3aa: CASSLSPRTGVGYTF

len: 14
v_gene: TRBV9
j_gene: TRBJ2-5
abundance: -
d_gene: -
CDR3nt: TGTGCCAGCAGCGTAGGTTCGCCCGCGGAGACCCAGTACTTC
CDR3aa: CASSVGSPAETQYF

len: 16
v_gene: TRBV5-1
j_gene: TRBJ2-2
abundance: -
d_gene: TRBD1
CDR3nt: TGCGCCAGCAGCTTACCGGGACAGGGCAGGCCCGGGGAGCTGTTTTTT
CDR3aa: CASSLPGQGRPGELFF

len: 14
v_gene: TRBV4-3
j_gene: TRBJ1-6
abundance: -
d_gene: TRBD1
CDR3nt: TGCGCCAGCAGCCGACAGGGGAGAGGGGCACCCCTCCACTTT
CDR3aa: CASSRQGRGAPLHF

len: 15
v_gene: TRBV13
j_gene: TRBJ2-3
abundance: -
d_gene: TRBD1
CDR3nt: TGTGCCAGCAGCCCCGGGACAGGTAGCACAGATACGCAGTATTTT
CDR3aa: CASSPGTGSTDTQYF

len: 14
v_gene: TRBV5-1
j_gene: TRBJ1-1
abundance: -
d_gene: -
CDR3nt: TGCGCCAGCAGCGCGGATTCGACAGCGGGTAAAGCTTTCTTT
CDR3aa: CASSADSTAGKAFF

len: 15
v_gene: TRBV7-3
j_gene: TRBJ2-2
abundance: many
d_gene: TRBD2
CDR3nt: TGTGCCAGCAGTCCTAGCGGGAGGCCCCCGGGGGAGCTGTTTTTT
CDR3aa: CASSPSGRPPGELFF

len: 15
v_gene: TRBV6-1
j_gene: TRBJ2-7
abundance: -
d_gene: TRBD1
CDR3nt: TGTGCCAGCAGTGAGTTCGGGACAGATTCCTACGAGCAGTACTTC
CDR3aa: CASSEFGTDSYEQYF

len: 14
v_gene: TRBV2
j_gene: TRBJ1-1
abundance: -
d_gene: -
CDR3nt: TGTGCCAGCAGTGAAAGGGGATTGAACACTGAAGCTTTCTTT
CDR3aa: CASSERGLNTEAFF

len: 15
v_gene: TRBV19
j_gene: TRBJ2-1
abundance: -
d_gene: -
CDR3nt: TGTGCCAGTAGTATGTACGGGGGACGGAACAATGAGCAGTTCTTC
CDR3aa: CASSMYGGRNNEQFF

len: 21
v_gene: TRBV28
j_gene: TRBJ2-2
abundance: -
d_gene: TRBD1
CDR3nt: TGTGCCAGCAGTCGTATCCAATCACACAGGGGGACTCCTAGACGAACCGGGGAGCTGTTTTTT
CDR3aa: CASSRIQSHRGTPRRTGELFF

len: 22
v_gene: TRBV7-3
j_gene: TRBJ2-1
abundance: -
d_gene: TRBD2
CDR3nt: TGTGCCAGCAGCCGTCCTTCCAGACTAGCGGAAGGCGGAAAAAGCTCCTACAATGAGCAGTTCTTC
CDR3aa: CASSRPSRLAEGGKSSYNEQFF

len: 13
v_gene: TRBV6-2/TRBV6-3
j_gene: TRBJ1-2
abundance: -
d_gene: TRBD1
CDR3nt: TGTGCCAGCAGTGCGGACAGGGTCTATGGCTACACCTTC
CDR3aa: CASSADRVYGYTF

len: 14
v_gene: TRBV7-3
j_gene: TRBJ1-2
abundance: once
d_gene: TRBD1
CDR3nt: TGTGCCAGCAGCTCAACCGGGACAGGGAATGGCTACACCTTC
CDR3aa: CASSSTGTGNGYTF

len: 16
v_gene: TRBV5-1
j_gene: TRBJ1-2
abundance: -
d_gene: TRBD1
CDR3nt: TGCGCCAGCAGCTCTATTTACAGGGGAACCCTCGATGGCTACACCTTC
CDR3aa: CASSSIYRGTLDGYTF

len: 13
v_gene: TRBV9
j_gene: TRBJ2-5
abundance: -
d_gene: -
CDR3nt: TGTGCCAGCAGTCCTCCGTACCAAGAGACCCAGTACTTC
CDR3aa: CASSPPYQETQYF

len: 17
v_gene: TRBV27
j_gene: TRBJ1-5
abundance: -
d_gene: TRBD1
CDR3nt: TGTGCCAGCAGTTTCAAACCGGGACAGCCTTACAATCAGCCCCAGCATTTT
CDR3aa: CASSFKPGQPYNQPQHF

len: 12
v_gene: TRBV2
j_gene: TRBJ2-7
abundance: -
d_gene: TRBD1
CDR3nt: TGTGCCAGCGACAGGGGGGGGTACGAGCAGTACTTC
CDR3aa: CASDRGGYEQYF

len: 17
v_gene: TRBV4-1
j_gene: TRBJ2-3
abundance: -
d_gene: -
CDR3nt: TGCGCCAGCAGCCAAGATCAAGGCAGCGTTTGGATCGATACGCAGTATTTT
CDR3aa: CASSQDQGSVWIDTQYF

len: 15
v_gene: TRBV5-1
j_gene: TRBJ2-1
abundance: -
d_gene: TRBD2
CDR3nt: TGCGCCAGCAGCTTTGGCCAGCGGGGATCCAATGAGCAGTTCTTC
CDR3aa: CASSFGQRGSNEQFF

len: 14
v_gene: TRBV28
j_gene: TRBJ1-1
abundance: -
d_gene: TRBD1
CDR3nt: TGTGCCAGCATCCCGGGACAGCGGTACACTGAAGCTTTCTTT
CDR3aa: CASIPGQRYTEAFF

len: 16
v_gene: TRBV5-4
j_gene: TRBJ1-2
abundance: -
d_gene: -
CDR3nt: TGTGCCAGCAGCTCCGTAACAGAGCCCGCTAACTATGGCTACACCTTC
CDR3aa: CASSSVTEPANYGYTF

len: 15
v_gene: TRBV7-8
j_gene: TRBJ2-7
abundance: -
d_gene: -
CDR3nt: TGTGCCAGCAGCTTAGTTATTCCAGGGACCTACGAGCAGTACTTC
CDR3aa: CASSLVIPGTYEQYF

len: 16
v_gene: TRBV24-1
j_gene: TRBJ2-3
abundance: -
d_gene: -
CDR3nt: TGTGCCACCAGTGATCCTTGGACTCTATCCACAGATACGCAGTATTTT
CDR3aa: CATSDPWTLSTDTQYF

len: 14
v_gene: TRBV5-1
j_gene: TRBJ1-1
abundance: once
d_gene: -
CDR3nt: TGCGCCAGCAGCGAACAGGGCCGTCTCACTGAAGCTTTCTTT
CDR3aa: CASSEQGRLTEAFF

len: 16
v_gene: TRBV19
j_gene: TRBJ1-2
abundance: -
d_gene: TRBD1
CDR3nt: TGTGCCAGTAGTATCACCGGGACAGGGGTCGCGTTCGGCTACACCTTC
CDR3aa: CASSITGTGVAFGYTF